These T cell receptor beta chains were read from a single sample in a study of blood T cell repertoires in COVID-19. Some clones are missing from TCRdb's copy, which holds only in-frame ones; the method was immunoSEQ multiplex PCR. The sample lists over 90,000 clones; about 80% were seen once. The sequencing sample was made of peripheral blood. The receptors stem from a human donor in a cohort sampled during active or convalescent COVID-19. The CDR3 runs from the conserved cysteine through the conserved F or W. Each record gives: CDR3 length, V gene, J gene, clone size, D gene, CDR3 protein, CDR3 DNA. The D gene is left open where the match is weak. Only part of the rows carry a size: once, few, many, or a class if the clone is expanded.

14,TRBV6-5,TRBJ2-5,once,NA,CASRGWPYQETQYF,TGTGCCTCAAGAGGGTGGCCCTACCAAGAGACCCAGTACTTC
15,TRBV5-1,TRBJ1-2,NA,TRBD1,CASSTGQEGNYGYTF,TGCGCCAGCAGCACCGGACAGGAGGGAAACTATGGCTACACCTTC
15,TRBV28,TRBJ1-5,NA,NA,CASRVTQGRIQPQHF,TGTGCCAGCAGGGTCACACAGGGACGTATCCAGCCCCAGCATTTT
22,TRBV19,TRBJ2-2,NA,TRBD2,CASSPTIGSASGGKLGTGELFF,TGTGCCAGTAGTCCCACCATAGGGTCAGCTAGCGGGGGGAAACTAGGAACCGGGGAGCTGTTTTTT
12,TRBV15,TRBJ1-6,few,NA,CATSTLNSPLHF,TGTGCCACCAGCACCCTTAATTCACCCCTCCACTTT
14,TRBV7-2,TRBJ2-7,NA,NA,CASSLWGNLYEQYF,TGTGCCAGCAGCTTATGGGGCAACCTCTACGAGCAGTACTTC
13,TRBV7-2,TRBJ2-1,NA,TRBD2,CASSFAGTREQFF,TGTGCCAGCAGCTTCGCCGGGACTAGAGAGCAGTTCTTC
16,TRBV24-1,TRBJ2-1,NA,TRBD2,CATSESGGAIYNEQFF,TGTGCCACCAGCGAGTCCGGGGGGGCAATATACAATGAGCAGTTCTTC
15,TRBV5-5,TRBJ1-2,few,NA,CASSSQQDGLWSYTF,TGTGCCAGCAGCAGTCAACAGGATGGGCTGTGGAGCTACACCTTC
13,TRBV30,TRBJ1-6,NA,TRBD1,CAGHRGDNSPLHF,TGTGCCGGACACAGGGGTGATAATTCACCCCTCCACTTT
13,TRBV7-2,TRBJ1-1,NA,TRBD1,CASSYGQGTEAFF,TGTGCCAGCAGCTACGGACAGGGGACTGAAGCTTTCTTT
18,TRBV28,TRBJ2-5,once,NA,CASSALGLRKGRQETQYF,TGTGCCAGCAGTGCCCTAGGATTACGAAAAGGCCGACAAGAGACCCAGTACTTC
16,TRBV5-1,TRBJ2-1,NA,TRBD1,CASSLGRDSSYNEQFF,TGCGCCAGCAGCTTGGGCCGGGACAGCTCCTACAATGAGCAGTTCTTC
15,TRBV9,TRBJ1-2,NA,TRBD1,CASSLRTGQNYGYTF,TGTGCCAGCAGCCTCCGGACAGGGCAAAACTATGGCTACACCTTC
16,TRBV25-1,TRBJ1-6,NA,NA,CASSGQGSSYNSPLHF,TGTGCCAGCAGTGGTCAGGGGAGCTCCTATAATTCACCCCTCCACTTT
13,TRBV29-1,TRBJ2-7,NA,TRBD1,CSVQRDRAYEQYF,TGCAGCGTCCAGCGGGACAGGGCGTACGAGCAGTACTTC